This passage covers 32 T cell receptor beta chains from one sample sequenced in a study of T cells in localized non-small cell lung cancer. Here immunoSEQ multiplex PCR was the method, and the copy in TCRdb shows in-frame clones only, minus some. There are about 24,000 clones in the sample; about 90% occur only once, and about 29% lies in the top ten. This material consisted of peripheral blood, taken before any cancer treatment. These receptors were collected from a male donor older than 55 with stage I squamous cell lung carcinoma.

The chain combines TRBV4-2 with TRBJ2-3, with 9 bases that match TRBD2. From germline, CDR1 is LGHNA and CDR2 YNFKEQ. This CDR3 comprises 16 residues. Germline trimming cut 4 bases from V and 2 bases from J; bases unmatched to any gene: 7. The CDR3 DNA reads TGTGCCAGCAGCCCCAGACTAGCGGCCTACACAGATACGCAGTATTTT. Translating gives CASSPRLAAYTDTQYF.

This chain links TRBV29-1 with TRBJ2-7, with 9 positions matching TRBD2. The CDR3 runs to 16 residues. Trimming removed 2 bases from V and 3 bases from J; junction bases left unmatched: 11. Germline V gene sequence: CDR1 SQVTM, CDR2 ANQGSEA. CDR3 nucleotides: TGCAGCGTTGAATATTCCGGCGGGGGGGCTTACTACGAGCAGTACTTC. It yields the protein CSVEYSGGGAYYEQYF.

CDR3 nucleotides: TGTGCCAGCAGCAACAGGGTAGGCACTGAAGCTTTCTTT. It is translated as CASSNRVGTEAFF. The rearrangement joins TRBV11-3 to TRBJ1-1; D is perhaps TRBD1 (6 bases). The CDR3 runs to 13 residues. V was shortened by 5 bases and J by 4 bases, with 11 bases between the two germline ends. Germline V gene lookup returns CDR1 SGHNT and CDR2 YENEEA.

The chain joins TRBV6-1 to TRBJ2-7; TRBD1 matches 7 bases. The CDR3 is 11 amino acids. The junction had 2 bases not matched to a gene; V was cut back by 10 bases and J by 2 bases. In germline, CDR1 is MNHNS, CDR2 SASEGT. As DNA, the CDR3 is TGTGCCACCGACAGGGCCTACGAGCAGTACTTC. It specifies CATDRAYEQYF.

The rearrangement uses TRBV4-3 and TRBJ2-4, with a possible D match to TRBD2 (6 bases). V lost 0 bases and J 0 bases, leaving 12 bases between the germline ends. The CDR3 consists of 17 residues. Germline V gene sequence: CDR1 LGHNA, CDR2 YSLEER. CDR3 sequence: CASSQDGGILAKNIQYF. As DNA, the CDR3 is TGCGCCAGCAGCCAAGATGGGGGGATACTAGCCAAAAACATTCAGTACTTC.

This clone was detected once. The chain links TRBV7-9 to TRBJ2-7; D is possibly TRBD1 (7 bases). Looked up from germline, CDR1 is SEHNR and CDR2 is FQNEAQ (reference sequence). The CDR3 is made up of 14 amino acids. V gave up 4 bases and J gave up 3 bases, with 13 bases separating them. CDR3 DNA: TGTGCCAGCAGCTCGACTAGGGGGCACTACGAGCAGTACTTC. This translates into CASSSTRGHYEQYF.

The J gene is TRBJ1-4, the V gene TRBV7-8; TRBD1 matches 7 bases. Germline loops: CDR1 SGHVS, CDR2 FQNEAQ. Germline trimming cut 0 bases from V and 8 bases from J; bases unmatched to any gene: 6. CDR3 length: 15 residues. CDR3 nucleotides: TGTGCCAGCAGCTTAGCTTCAGGGGGGGAGGAAAAACTGTTTTTT. Its translation: CASSLASGGEEKLFF.

V and J are TRBV5-4 and TRBJ2-7; D remains unclear. This CDR3 is 12 amino acids long. V was clipped by 4 bases and J by 4 bases, with 9 bases between them. The germline V gene encodes CDR1 SGHNT and CDR2 YYREEE (reference sequence). The CDR3 protein is CASSRTGYEQYF. The CDR3 DNA sequence: TGTGCCAGCAGCCGAACTGGGTACGAGCAGTACTTC.

The chain recombines TRBV14 with TRBJ2-3; D call uncertain. Trimming took off 4 bases at V and 5 bases at J, with 10 bases between the two ends. This CDR3 is 13 amino acids long. Germline V CDR1 and CDR2: SGHDN, FVKESK. The CDR3 region is CASSRRLEDTQYF. As DNA, the CDR3 is TGTGCCAGCAGCCGCCGCTTGGAAGATACGCAGTATTTT.

This clone is medium-sized in the sample. V gene TRBV30 combines with J gene TRBJ2-1; D gene uncertain. The V end lost 2 bases, the J end lost 4 bases, and 12 bases lay between the germline ends. The CDR3 length is 14 residues. Germline lookup yields CDR1 GTSNPN and CDR2 SVGIG (reference sequence). CDR3 sequence reads: CAWSNDGGYNEQFF. The CDR3 region has the DNA TGTGCCTGGAGTAACGACGGTGGGTACAATGAGCAGTTCTTC.

This chain links TRBV5-4 with TRBJ2-3; 9 nucleotides align to TRBD1. From germline, CDR1 is SGHNT and CDR2 YYREEE (reference sequence). The V gene end was trimmed by 4 bases and the J gene end by 3 bases; junction bases not matched to a gene: 6. The CDR3 has 15 amino acids. The CDR3 spells CASSAGQGVTDTQYF. The CDR3 DNA reads as TGTGCCAGCAGCGCGGGACAGGGAGTGACAGATACGCAGTATTTT.

This clone was detected only once. J is TRBJ1-5 and V is TRBV28, with D unresolved. V dropped 3 bases and J dropped 0 bases, with 12 bases sitting between them. Germline assignment: CDR1 MDHEN and CDR2 SYDVKM. CDR3 size: 16 residues. This chain's CDR3 is CASSFAVSDSNQPQHF. The CDR3 DNA follows: TGTGCCAGCAGTTTTGCAGTCTCGGATAGCAATCAGCCCCAGCATTTT.

This clone has more than one count but fewer than ten. The chain has TRBV6-5 and TRBJ2-7, with D possibly being TRBD2 (6 bases). CDR3 size: 15 residues. Germline-derived CDR1 and CDR2 are MNHEY and SVGAGI. V was cut by 4 bases and J by 0 bases, with 13 bases left in between. Here the CDR3 reads CASSSSMRGSYEQYF. CDR3 sequence (DNA): TGTGCCAGCAGTTCATCAATGCGGGGCTCCTACGAGCAGTACTTC.

The CDR3 coding sequence is TGTGCCAGCAGTTTGGGGGACGGCCCCCTCTATGGCTACACCTTC. Residues: CASSLGDGPLYGYTF. V and J are TRBV28 and TRBJ1-2; D perhaps matches TRBD1 (5 bases). The CDR3 sequence is 15 residues long. The germline V gene has CDR1 MDHEN and CDR2 SYDVKM. The V end was cut by 3 bases, the J end by 4 bases, with 15 bases between.

The chain employs TRBV6-6 and TRBJ2-7; no reliable D call. This CDR3 comprises 13 residues. Germline CDR1 and CDR2: MNHNY and SVGAGI (reference sequence). Trimming pared 5 bases from V and 5 bases from J, leaving 13 bases between. The CDR3 reads CASSPQGPDEQYF. The CDR3 nucleotides are TGTGCCAGCAGTCCCCAAGGACCCGACGAGCAGTACTTC.

The chain uses TRBV2 and TRBJ1-4; D is unresolved. Trimming removed 8 bases at V and 4 bases at J, with 8 bases between. CDR3 size: 12 residues. CDR1 is SNHLY, CDR2 FYNNEI, per germline. CDR3 in amino acids: CASRTDNEKLFF. DNA for the CDR3: TGTGCCAGCCGAACGGATAATGAAAAACTGTTTTTT.

The J gene is TRBJ2-2, the V gene TRBV14; TRBD1 aligns across 8 bases. CDR1 SGHDN and CDR2 FVKESK come from the germline V gene. J lost 7 bases, V lost 1 base, and 14 bases had no gene match. This CDR3 has 18 residues. CDR3 coding DNA: TGTGCCAGCAGCCAAGGAACAGGGGGAGGCCCTTTCGGCGGGGAGCTGTTTTTT. Protein product: CASSQGTGGGPFGGELFF.

The rearrangement links TRBV19 to TRBJ2-7, with 8 bases lining up with TRBD1. CDR1 is LNHDA and CDR2 is SQIVND in the germline V gene (reference sequence). V trimming: 5 bases; J trimming: 6 bases; junction bases outside the gene matches: 9. This CDR3 has 14 amino acids. CDR3 in DNA: TGTGCCAGTAGTCAAACAGGGGGGACGGTCGAGCAGTACTTC. It yields the protein CASSQTGGTVEQYF.

As for this clone: Within the sample, other DNA sequences also encode this same CDR3. The rearrangement joins TRBV4-3 to TRBJ1-4; 9 bases line up with TRBD1. The CDR3 contains 19 residues. Germline CDR1 is LGHNA and CDR2 is YSLEER. V lost 1 base, J lost 0 bases, and 9 bases stayed unmatched. The CDR3 sequence: CASSQGHRGRGTTNEKLFF. The CDR3 coding sequence is TGCGCCAGCAGCCAAGGTCACAGGGGGCGGGGTACAACTAATGAAAAACTGTTTTTT.

V is TRBV6-5 and J is TRBJ1-2, with 7 bases that match TRBD1. Trimming removed 5 bases from V and 4 bases from J; junction bases left unmatched: 1. The CDR3 spans 12 residues. Germline-derived CDR1 and CDR2 are MNHEY and SVGAGI. This CDR3 reads CASSRDSYGYTF. CDR3 nucleotide sequence: TGTGCCAGCAGTCGGGACAGCTATGGCTACACCTTC.

This clone is a singleton in its sample. The chain links TRBV27 to TRBJ2-1; tentatively, D is TRBD1 or TRBD2 (6 bases each). Germline V CDR1 and CDR2: MNHEY, SMNVEV (reference sequence). V was shortened by 6 bases and J by 5 bases, with 23 bases between the two germline ends. The length of the CDR3 is 17 residues. DNA for the CDR3: TGTGCCAGCAGAATCTCCGGGGGCGCTTTTAGGCACAATGAGCAGTTCTTC. It codes for CASRISGGAFRHNEQFF.

This clone has just one count. The chain uses TRBV5-1 and TRBJ1-1; D is perhaps TRBD1 (6 bases). The CDR3 has 14 amino acids. Germline V gives CDR1 SGHRS, CDR2 YFSETQ. V dropped 2 bases and J dropped 4 bases, with 12 bases sitting between them. The CDR3 coding sequence is TGCGCCAGCAGCTTTACGGGGGGGCCCACTGAAGCTTTCTTT. As protein: CASSFTGGPTEAFF.

The V and J genes are TRBV10-1 and TRBJ1-1; tentative D call: TRBD1 (6 bases). Germline loops: CDR1 WNHNN, CDR2 SYGVQD (reference sequence). The germline V and J ends were trimmed by 7 bases and 1 base, with 10 bases remaining between them. The CDR3 contains 13 residues. The CDR3 bases are TGCGCCAGCATGGGGGGCCGGAACACTGAAGCTTTCTTT. Protein sequence: CASMGGRNTEAFF.

This clone was counted between two and nine times. The CDR3 bases are TGCGCCAGCGGGGCACGGCTTAGCAATGAGCAGTTCTTC. This translates into CASGARLSNEQFF. The J gene is TRBJ2-1, the V gene TRBV4-1; D perhaps matches TRBD1 (5 bases). Germline V CDR1 and CDR2: MGHRA, YSYEKL. The CDR3 length is 13 residues. Trimming removed 8 bases from V and 6 bases from J, with 14 bases in between.

Concerning this clone: The junction differs from germline at one of its ends, possibly a read error. The chain recombines TRBV11-2 with TRBJ1-6; perhaps TRBD1 as D (6 bases). The germline CDR1 and CDR2 sequences are SGHAT and FQNNGV. This CDR3 comprises 13 residues. The CDR3 region has the DNA TGTGCCAGCAGCCTAGAAAGGGGGTCACCCCTCCACTTT. This translates into CASSLERGSPLHF.

V and J are TRBV6-5 and TRBJ1-2; D not certain. The CDR3 runs 15 residues. CDR1 is MNHEY, CDR2 SVGAGI, per germline. Trimming removed 5 bases from V and 0 bases from J, with 13 bases in between. In nucleotides, the CDR3 is TGTGCCAGCAGTGGGAGTCCCCTTTCTAACTATGGCTACACCTTC. It specifies CASSGSPLSNYGYTF.

This chain links TRBV30 with TRBJ1-3; D gene ambiguous. Germline lookup yields CDR1 GTSNPN and CDR2 SVGIG (reference sequence). V gave up 5 bases and J gave up 4 bases, with 15 bases separating them. The CDR3 spans 14 residues. The CDR3 bases are TGTGCCTGGGGTAATGGAGGCGCAGGAAACACCATATATTTT. Translation: CAWGNGGAGNTIYF.

This clone was detected once. The chain couples TRBV5-1 to TRBJ2-5, with TRBD2 identical over 9 bases. Trimming cost V 4 bases and J 4 bases; bases outside gene matches: 8. In germline, CDR1 is SGHRS, CDR2 YFSETQ. CDR3 length: 15 residues. The chain's CDR3 is CASSTGLAIRETQYF. The DNA for the CDR3 is TGCGCCAGCAGCACCGGACTAGCGATCAGAGAGACCCAGTACTTC.

The chain joins TRBV27 to TRBJ1-1, with TRBD1 matching 9 bases. Germline lookup yields CDR1 MNHEY and CDR2 SMNVEV (reference sequence). The V and J ends lost 8 bases and 4 bases, in that order; junction bases with no gene match: 14. The CDR3 extends over 16 amino acids. The CDR3 nucleotides read TGTGCCAGCTCCAATCCCGGGACAGGGAAAGGCACTGAAGCTTTCTTT. Its protein is CASSNPGTGKGTEAFF.

This clone was detected a few times. The chain has TRBV2 and TRBJ1-5; no clear D gene. CDR3 length: 14 residues. Germline V gene sequence: CDR1 SNHLY, CDR2 FYNNEI. V lost 2 bases to trimming and J lost 2 bases, with 7 bases between them. The CDR3 nucleotides are TGTGCCAGCAGTGAAAGAGAGGGCAATCAGCCCCAGCATTTT. Its protein is CASSEREGNQPQHF.

This chain connects TRBV30 to TRBJ2-1; D is unclear. The CDR3 extends over 13 amino acids. From germline, CDR1 is GTSNPN and CDR2 SVGIG (reference sequence). The germline V and J ends were trimmed by 1 base and 2 bases, with 6 bases remaining between them. The CDR3 sequence: CAWSASTYNEQFF. The CDR3 DNA follows: TGTGCCTGGAGTGCATCTACCTACAATGAGCAGTTCTTC.

The rearrangement links TRBV5-6 to TRBJ1-2, with 7 bases fitting TRBD1. Germline V gives CDR1 SGHDT, CDR2 YYEEEE. This CDR3 contains 15 residues. Trimming at V came to 0 bases and at J to 4 bases, leaving 6 bases not matched to a gene. CDR3 nucleotides: TGTGCCAGCAGCTTGGGGGACAGCACCCTCTATGGCTACACCTTC. Protein product: CASSLGDSTLYGYTF.